This T cell receptor (beta chain) is from a study of T-cell reconstitution after alpha-beta-depleted transplantation in children. TCRbeta library construction was performed incorporating unique molecular identifiers. TCRdb re-called the PCR reads with MiXCR, one entry per CDR3 protein. The sample consists of about 500,000 distinct CDR3 sequences, 30% to 35% of them appearing once. From germline, CDR1 is SGHVS and CDR2 FQNEAQ. This CDR3 is 16 amino acids long. V lost 1 base and J lost 2, with 12 bases in between. The specimen was PBMCs from the stem cell graft donor, collected from the stem cell graft. The rearrangement links TRBV7-8 to TRBJ2-1; tentatively, D is TRBD1 (5 bases). This TCR derives from a human donor who donated a stem cell graft to a child with aplastic anemia. The CDR3 loop is CASSLGVGLTYNEQFF. CDR3 nucleotides: TGTGCCAGCAGCTTAGGTGTGGGGCTTACCTACAATGAGCAGTTCTTC.